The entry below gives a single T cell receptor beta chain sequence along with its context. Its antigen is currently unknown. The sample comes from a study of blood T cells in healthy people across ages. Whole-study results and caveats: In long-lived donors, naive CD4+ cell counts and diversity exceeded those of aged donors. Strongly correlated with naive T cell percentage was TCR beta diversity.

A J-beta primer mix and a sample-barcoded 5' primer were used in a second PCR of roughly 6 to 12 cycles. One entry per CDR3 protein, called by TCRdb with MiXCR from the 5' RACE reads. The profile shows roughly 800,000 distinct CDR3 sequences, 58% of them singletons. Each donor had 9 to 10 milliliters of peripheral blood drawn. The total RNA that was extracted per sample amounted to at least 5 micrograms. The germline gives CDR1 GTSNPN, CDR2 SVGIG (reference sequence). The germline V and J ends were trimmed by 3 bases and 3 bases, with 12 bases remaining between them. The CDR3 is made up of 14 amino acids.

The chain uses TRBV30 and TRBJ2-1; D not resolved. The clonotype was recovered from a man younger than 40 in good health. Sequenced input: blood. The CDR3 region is CAWRSRLSYNEQFF. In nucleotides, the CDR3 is TGTGCCTGGAGATCTAGACTGAGCTACAATGAGCAGTTCTTC. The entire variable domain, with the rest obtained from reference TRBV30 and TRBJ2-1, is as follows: SQTIHQWPATLVQPVGSPLSLECTVEGTSNPNLYWYRQAAGRGLQLLFYSVGIGQISSEVPQNLSASRPQDRQFILSSKKLLLSDSGFYLCAWRSRLSYNEQFFGPGTRLTVL.